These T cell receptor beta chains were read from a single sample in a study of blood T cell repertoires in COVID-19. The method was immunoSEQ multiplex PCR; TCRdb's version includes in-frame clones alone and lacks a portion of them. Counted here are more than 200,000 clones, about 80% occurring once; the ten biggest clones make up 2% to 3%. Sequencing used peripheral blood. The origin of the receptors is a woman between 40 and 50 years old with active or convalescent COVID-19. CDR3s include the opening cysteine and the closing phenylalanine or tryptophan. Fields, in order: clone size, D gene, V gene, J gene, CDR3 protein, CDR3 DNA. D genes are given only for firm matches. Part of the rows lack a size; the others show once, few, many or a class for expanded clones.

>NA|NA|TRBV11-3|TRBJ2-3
CASSLFSTGPDTQYF
TGTGCCAGCAGCCTCTTCTCGACTGGCCCAGATACGCAGTATTTT
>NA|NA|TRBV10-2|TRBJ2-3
CASNGLDIIRTSTDTQYF
TGCGCCAGCAACGGACTTGACATTATTAGAACTAGCACAGATACGCAGTATTTT
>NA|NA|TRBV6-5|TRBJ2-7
CASSKLQGYEQYF
TGTGCCAGCAGTAAACTTCAGGGCTACGAGCAGTACTTC
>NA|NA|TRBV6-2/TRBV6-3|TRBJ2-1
CASSYSGRGEQFF
TGTGCCAGCAGTTACTCCGGGAGAGGTGAGCAGTTCTTC
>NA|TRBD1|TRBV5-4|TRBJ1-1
CASSLGQGARGTEAFF
TGTGCCAGCAGCCTCGGACAGGGGGCTCGCGGCACTGAAGCTTTCTTT
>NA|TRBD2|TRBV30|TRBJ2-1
CAWSDRGLAGGSYNEQFF
TGTGCCTGGAGCGATAGGGGGCTAGCGGGAGGATCCTACAATGAGCAGTTCTTC
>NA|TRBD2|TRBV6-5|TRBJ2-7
CASSYSKLAEGYEQYF
TGTGCCAGCAGTTACTCGAAACTAGCGGAGGGGTACGAGCAGTACTTC
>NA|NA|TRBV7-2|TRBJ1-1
CASSLGLSGEAFF
TGTGCCAGCAGCTTAGGATTGTCAGGGGAAGCTTTCTTT
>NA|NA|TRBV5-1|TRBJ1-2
CASSLGSPPVNGYTF
TGCGCCAGCAGCTTGGGATCCCCTCCGGTAAATGGCTACACCTTC
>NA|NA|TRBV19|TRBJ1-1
CASSPPGGWGTEAFF
TGTGCCAGTAGTCCCCCGGGGGGATGGGGCACTGAAGCTTTCTTT
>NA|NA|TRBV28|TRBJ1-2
CASLGRGDYGYTF
TGTGCCAGCTTGGGGCGAGGCGACTATGGCTACACCTTC
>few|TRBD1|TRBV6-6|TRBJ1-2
CASSTPTGSIAGYTF
TGTGCCAGCAGTACCCCGACAGGGTCCATCGCTGGCTACACCTTC